The rows below give T cell receptor beta chains drawn from one sample of a study of regulatory T cells in long-lasting Graves disease. TCRdb redid the calling of the multiplex PCR reads with MiXCR, one entry per CDR3 protein. The data contain 360,000 or so distinct CDR3 sequences, 15% to 20% of them singletons. This sample was also put to use in a study of T cells in Graves' hyperthyroidism and ophthalmopathy.

The specimen was peripheral blood mononuclear cells (PBMCs), collected at new diagnosis, from a patient treated with antithyroid drugs. The source of these receptors is a woman between 18 and 29 years old with Graves disease. CDR3s include the opening cysteine and the closing phenylalanine or tryptophan. D genes are given only for firm matches. Size is stated for part of the rows, as once, few or many counts, or as a class when the clone is expanded.

v_call: TRBV7-9
d_call: NA
j_call: TRBJ1-1
clone_size: few
cdr3_nt: TGTGCCAGCAGCTTAGGACGGATTACTGAAGCTTTCTTT
cdr3_aa: CASSLGRITEAFF

v_call: TRBV29-1
d_call: NA
j_call: TRBJ2-7
clone_size: NA
cdr3_nt: TGCAGCGTTGAAAGGGGGTCCTACGAGCAGTACTTC
cdr3_aa: CSVERGSYEQYF

v_call: TRBV27
d_call: NA
j_call: TRBJ2-3
clone_size: many
cdr3_nt: TGTGCCAGCAGCTCTTTCGGGGTTACTGAGGCTGCGTCAGATACGCAGTATTTT
cdr3_aa: CASSSFGVTEAASDTQYF

v_call: TRBV6-1
d_call: TRBD2
j_call: TRBJ2-3
clone_size: NA
cdr3_nt: TGTGCCAGCATCTCACTAGCGGTGAGCACAGATACGCAGTATTTT
cdr3_aa: CASISLAVSTDTQYF

v_call: TRBV2
d_call: NA
j_call: TRBJ1-1
clone_size: NA
cdr3_nt: TGTGCCAGCAGGGGCCGACAGAACACTGAAGCTTTCTTT
cdr3_aa: CASRGRQNTEAFF

v_call: TRBV14
d_call: NA
j_call: TRBJ2-1
clone_size: NA
cdr3_nt: TGTGCCAGCAGCCTCGGGACTGCCTACAATGAGCAGTTCTTC
cdr3_aa: CASSLGTAYNEQFF

v_call: TRBV15
d_call: NA
j_call: TRBJ2-5
clone_size: many
cdr3_nt: TGTGCCACCAGCAGAACGGACAGCAACCAAGAGACCCAGTACTTC
cdr3_aa: CATSRTDSNQETQYF

v_call: TRBV9
d_call: NA
j_call: TRBJ2-1
clone_size: many
cdr3_nt: TGTGCCAGCAGCGGTTTGGGCCTTAATGAGCAGTTCTTC
cdr3_aa: CASSGLGLNEQFF

v_call: TRBV7-3
d_call: NA
j_call: TRBJ1-3
clone_size: NA
cdr3_nt: TGTGCCAGCAGCGAGGTTAGGGCTTGTGGGAGGTGCGGGGGAAACACCATATATTTT
cdr3_aa: CASSEVRACGRCGGNTIYF

v_call: TRBV20-1
d_call: NA
j_call: TRBJ2-7
clone_size: few
cdr3_nt: TGCAGTGTGGGGCCACGGCAGTACTTC
cdr3_aa: CSVGPRQYF

v_call: TRBV5-1
d_call: TRBD2
j_call: TRBJ2-7
clone_size: many
cdr3_nt: TGCGCCAGCAGAACGCGCGGGGGCTACGAGCAGTACTTC
cdr3_aa: CASRTRGGYEQYF

v_call: TRBV6-5
d_call: NA
j_call: TRBJ2-7
clone_size: few
cdr3_nt: TGTGCCAGCAGTTACTCTCGGAGTCCAGCCTACGAGCAGTACTTC
cdr3_aa: CASSYSRSPAYEQYF

v_call: TRBV3-1
d_call: NA
j_call: TRBJ1-2
clone_size: many
cdr3_nt: TGTGCCAGCAGCCTCCATGGTGCCTCGGATTATGGCTACACCTTC
cdr3_aa: CASSLHGASDYGYTF

v_call: TRBV27
d_call: TRBD2
j_call: TRBJ2-5
clone_size: few
cdr3_nt: TGTGCCAGCAGACCAGGGACTAGCGGGGTGGAGACCCAGTACTTC
cdr3_aa: CASRPGTSGVETQYF

v_call: TRBV30
d_call: TRBD2
j_call: TRBJ2-1
clone_size: few
cdr3_nt: TGTGCCTGGAGTGGGGCTAGCGGGGGCCTTTCCTACAATGAGCAGTTCTTC
cdr3_aa: CAWSGASGGLSYNEQFF

v_call: TRBV19
d_call: TRBD1
j_call: TRBJ2-7
clone_size: NA
cdr3_nt: TGTGCCAGTAGTTCGACAGGGGATGGCAAGCAGTACTTC
cdr3_aa: CASSSTGDGKQYF

v_call: TRBV6-5
d_call: TRBD1
j_call: TRBJ1-3
clone_size: NA
cdr3_nt: TGTGCCAGCAGTTTAGACAGGGCCTCCTCTGCCATATATTTT
cdr3_aa: CASSLDRASSAIYF

v_call: TRBV29-1
d_call: NA
j_call: TRBJ2-1
clone_size: few
cdr3_nt: TGCAGCGTAAGCGGTGGGGCCCTCAATGAGCAGTTCTTC
cdr3_aa: CSVSGGALNEQFF

v_call: TRBV9
d_call: NA
j_call: TRBJ2-7
clone_size: many
cdr3_nt: TGTGCCAGCAGCGTACGAGGGGGTGACGAGCAGTACTTC
cdr3_aa: CASSVRGGDEQYF

v_call: TRBV28
d_call: TRBD2
j_call: TRBJ2-3
clone_size: few
cdr3_nt: TGTGCCAGCAGTTCCGCAGGCGGGCGGGGGGGCCGAGATACGCAGTATTTT
cdr3_aa: CASSSAGGRGGRDTQYF

v_call: TRBV27
d_call: NA
j_call: TRBJ1-1
clone_size: NA
cdr3_nt: TGTGCCAGCAGTCCCATCGCGGGGGATGAAGCTTTCTTT
cdr3_aa: CASSPIAGDEAFF

v_call: TRBV24-1
d_call: NA
j_call: TRBJ1-4
clone_size: NA
cdr3_nt: TGTGCCACCAGTGTGACAGCCTTTAATGAAAAACTGTTTTTT
cdr3_aa: CATSVTAFNEKLFF

v_call: TRBV5-1
d_call: TRBD2
j_call: TRBJ2-2
clone_size: many
cdr3_nt: TGCGCCAGCAGCTTACAACTAGCGGGGCAGACCGGGGAGCTGTTTTTT
cdr3_aa: CASSLQLAGQTGELFF

v_call: TRBV5-6
d_call: NA
j_call: TRBJ2-2
clone_size: many
cdr3_nt: TGTGCCAGCAGCCCCCTGGCAGCCCGTGGGACCGGGGAGCTGTTTTTT
cdr3_aa: CASSPLAARGTGELFF

v_call: TRBV28
d_call: NA
j_call: TRBJ2-7
clone_size: many
cdr3_nt: TGTGCCAGCAGGGTAACCGGAGCGAACGAGCAGTACTTC
cdr3_aa: CASRVTGANEQYF

v_call: TRBV3-1
d_call: TRBD2
j_call: TRBJ2-5
clone_size: NA
cdr3_nt: TGTGCCAGCAGCCCCGGGACTAGCGGGAAGACCCAGTACTTC
cdr3_aa: CASSPGTSGKTQYF

v_call: TRBV7-9
d_call: NA
j_call: TRBJ1-3
clone_size: NA
cdr3_nt: TGTGCCAGCAGCTTAATAGGGGACTTCTACTCTGGAAACACCATATATTTT
cdr3_aa: CASSLIGDFYSGNTIYF

v_call: TRBV29-1
d_call: NA
j_call: TRBJ2-7
clone_size: many
cdr3_nt: TGCAGCGTTATTACGAGCGCCTACGAGCAGTACTTC
cdr3_aa: CSVITSAYEQYF

v_call: TRBV5-4
d_call: NA
j_call: TRBJ2-3
clone_size: NA
cdr3_nt: TGTGCCAGCAGCCCGCGGAGTGATGGTACGCAGTATTTT
cdr3_aa: CASSPRSDGTQYF